The sequence of this TCR beta chain was determined in a study of cytomegalovirus exposure and HLA in healthy donors (dated by TCRdb to about 2017). Broadly, across the study: An earlier analysis of approximately 640 of the donors reported 250 to 300 Gb of sequence data and around 110 million unique TCR beta sequences from 150 million to 200 million T cells. An early release that covered about 600 HLA-typed donors contained about 300 gigabases of sequencing data and 85 million to 100 million unique TCR sequences. The genetic ancestry cluster associated with self-reported Caucasian donors included about 84% of the 300 to 450 genotyped donors. The study aimed to test whether signatures of past pathogen exposure could be identified by cataloging public T cell receptors. The study profiled the T cell repertoires of 550 to 700 subjects by immunosequencing and related them to cytomegalovirus serostatus. Besides the first cohort of around 700 subjects, a separate validation cohort made up of roughly 120 different subjects was used. To predict cytomegalovirus infection status, the study brought together high-throughput TCR immunosequencing, statistical association of individual TCRs with disease status, and machine learning. In a later analysis, previously published TCR beta repertoires from 550 to 700 donors were re-analyzed and high-resolution HLA genotyping was added so that TCR occurrence patterns could be studied. The later analysis used no new phenotypic data to find candidate immune exposures, relying instead on TCR beta sequences and their occurrence across donors. In an earlier analysis of roughly 580 of the donors, high-throughput TCR beta sequencing was used to judge whether each TCR beta V gene segment behaved as functional or pseudogenic. Donor age, sex, ethnicity and CMV serostatus were compiled together with the repertoire data. A later genetic analysis took genome-wide SNP genotypes for about 55% of the 666 donors and used that subset as a discovery cohort. All discovery cohort repertoires had been generated using a single sequencing platform. Both class I and class II loci were covered by HLA typing, at four-digit resolution. The number of typed donors differed by locus: about 620-630 for A, B, C, DRB1 and DQB1; approximately 520 for DQA1; some 590 for DPA1; and some 470 for DPB1. About five DR-DQ haplotypes were treated as single units for association and clustering because of strong linkage in the cohort. Among 350 to 400 genotyped donors of the cohort, an average of around 240,000 unique TCR beta nucleotide sequences were sequenced per donor, around 20% of them non-productive. The research as a whole found: According to a later analysis, TCR association rates differed among HLA loci, with DRB1 alleles showing the most associated TCRs and HLA-C alleles showing the fewest. According to a later analysis, most CMV-associated TCR beta chains appeared to be HLA-restricted, and the HLA associations seemed to be driven largely by CMV exposure. While some public TCRs were present in many individuals, most TCR sequences turned up only very rarely across donors. According to the authors, the approach could potentially be generalized to other disease states and immunological phenotypes. The sequencing pipeline was judged likely to have produced a cluster of highly shared sequence variants as a technical artifact. Linkage disequilibrium might explain the correlated functional status among segregating V segments, but an unknown experimental factor could not be ruled out. In a later genetic analysis, fewer N-insertions in productive TCRs were reported among donors in an Asian-associated ancestry cluster than the approximately 710-donor mean. When HLA alleles, especially DR and DQ, strongly co-occurred, TCR associations were difficult to assign to individual alleles. V-gene and J-gene trimming of TCR beta chains was associated with a missense DCLRE1C variant in a later genetic analysis, and the association was replicated in an independent cohort. This cohort had only TCR beta chains sequenced, and the lack of alpha or paired-chain data limited which features could be detected. The classifier was reported to diagnose cytomegalovirus status with high specificity and sensitivity in both the original cohort and the validation cohort. CMV serostatus was the only immune exposure information available for the cohort. Specific HLA alleles were associated with 15,000 to 20,000 TCR beta sequences at a false discovery rate of 0.05 in a later analysis. A further reported finding was that TCR beta sequences accurately predicted the HLA-A and HLA-B alleles for most subjects in the first cohort. In a later analysis, several top co-occurrence clusters were reported to appear linked to parvovirus B19, influenza, CMV and Epstein-Barr virus. Roughly uniform sequencing depth across donors was assumed in presence/absence analyses, although this assumption may not hold. The earlier analysis of 587 of the donors excluded around 17 rarely observed V segments, including chromosome 9 orphons, because counts were too low. In vitro tests confirmed that a few of the cytomegalovirus-associated TCR beta chains recognize cytomegalovirus antigens. In a later analysis, HLA-associated TCR beta chains were found to be more clonally expanded and to have lower generation probabilities than equally common non-associated chains. The study listed over 150 TCR beta chains as associated with cytomegalovirus. Broadly in line with IMGT annotations, most TCR beta V segments showed up in productive rearrangements about 87% or about 30% of the time in an earlier analysis of under 700 of the donors. Because HLA typing was missing for some donors at each locus, association tests included only the typed subset.

With respect to this clone: The specificity of this receptor is unknown. Base quality data are lacking; no much larger clone is found one base away.

In total, over 600 healthy bone marrow donors made up the cohort. Cohort members were all nominally healthy when sampled, although unrecorded immune exposures were likely present. The donor tested CMV seropositive and was one of the 289 seropositive cohort members. Each donor provided a peripheral blood sample, and peripheral blood mononuclear cells were used for TCR beta sequencing. Genomic DNA extraction from the blood cell samples was performed with the Qiagen DNeasy Blood Extraction Kit. Receptor amplification or capture employed the immunoSEQ multiplex PCR assay. For the multiplex PCR, a mixture combining 60 forward primers for TCR Vbeta segments and 13 reverse primers for TCR Jbeta segments was used. A multiplex PCR assay on genomic DNA amplified the CDR3 region of rearranged TCR beta genes. On the Illumina HiSeq System, the amplified TCR beta libraries were sequenced as 87-base-pair reads. On the study's bioinformatics: In a later analysis, some 80 million unique TCR beta chains were counted across the approximately 620 repertoires, and around 10 million of these chains were shared by at least two donors. To remove PCR and sequencing errors, raw reads were error-corrected and collapsed into unique sequences using a nearest-neighbor algorithm that merged closely related sequences. Alignment of CDR3 sequences to IMGT reference sequences was used to assign V, D and J gene segments. For a sequence to be retained, at least a six-nucleotide match to both a V gene segment and a J gene segment was required. A rearrangement was called productive if the CDR3 had no stop codons and remained in frame with V and J, and every other rearrangement was called non-productive. Following IMGT convention, CDR3 was defined as the stretch from the second conserved V-encoded cysteine up to the conserved J-encoded phenylalanine. The earlier analysis of 500 to 600 of the donors excluded sequences that lacked an unambiguous match to a single V gene segment. In an earlier analysis of approximately 610 of the donors, V segments were called functional above 56.7% productive rearrangements and were called segregating when the between-donor standard deviation exceeded 5%. A statistical classification framework was developed to diagnose cytomegalovirus status using the catalog of TCR beta chain sequences. A later analysis assigned V and J genes by comparing TCR nucleotide sequences with IMGT/GENE-DB human TR gene sequences. The TCRdist pipeline was used in a later analysis to assign CDR3 sequences and most-parsimonious VDJ recombination scenarios. In a later analysis, each TCR beta chain was defined by its CDR3 amino acid sequence together with its V-gene family, and reads lacking a unique V-gene family were excluded. In a later analysis, around 650 highly shared, low-generation-probability nucleotide sequences were removed to address suspected cross-contamination and a sequencing artifact. In a later analysis, a clonal expansion index was calculated for each public chain from normalized within-repertoire ranks of inferred template counts. In a later analysis, generation probabilities were computed with a VDJ recombination model fitted to out-of-frame rearrangements, and the resulting probabilities were checked against IGoR. In a later analysis, hypergeometric tests were used to score TCR-TCR, TCR-HLA and TCR-CMV co-occurrence, with a repertoire-size bias correction applied to TCR pairs. A later analysis estimated false discovery rates by permuting HLA or CMV assignments 20 times. In a later analysis, co-occurring TCRs were grouped using DBSCAN, and TCRdist sequence similarity was added for clustering within HLA-allele-positive subsets. Repertoires with fewer than 30,000 or more than 120,000 public chains, plus five repertoires with anomalous nucleotide sharing, were excluded from co-occurrence clustering. TCRdb provides this immuneACCESS table in a form limited to in-frame rearrangements. Some clones are lacking; in checked studies, under half of them reflect an unresolved V gene, and why the rest are absent is not known. V, J and clone size reflect that table, while D and trimming were determined from the DNA. In all, the sample holds some 150,000 clones, and 80% of those were seen once. Of the sample, about 9.6% is held by the ten largest clones.

The clonotype was recovered from a man younger than 30 in good health and CMV-seropositive. Material: PBMCs.

The DNA is TGTGCCAGCTCACCGGGGAGGCTCAGGGAGCCCCAGCATTTT. This is translated as CASSPGRLREPQHF. The rearranged segments are TRBV18 and TRBJ1-5, and TRBD1 may be the D gene, going by 5 matching bases. The germline V gene sets CDR1 to KGHSH and CDR2 to LQKENI. Counted from cysteine to phenylalanine, this CDR3 has 14 amino acids. Of the read, only the CDR3 DNA is kept; its 42 bases are in frame from base 1. Trimming at the junction amounts to 3 bases on V and 8 bases on J, and the germline ends lie 14 bases apart.